The rows below give T cell receptor beta chains drawn from one sample of a study of blood T cell repertoires in COVID-19. The protocol was immunoSEQ multiplex PCR, while the TCRdb copy is restricted to in-frame clones and leaves out a portion. The sample lists about half a million clones, 89% occurring once. The sequencing input was peripheral blood. These receptors were collected from a man between 18 and 35 years old with COVID-19, enrolled during active disease. Each CDR3 is given with its conserved first and last residue. The D gene is left open where the match is weak. Only part of the rows carry a size: once, few, many, or a class if the clone is expanded.

abundance	v_gene	j_gene	d_gene	CDR3aa	CDR3nt
NA	TRBV19	TRBJ2-1	TRBD2	CASSIPGLGLYNEQFF	TGTGCCAGTAGTATCCCGGGACTAGGACTCTACAATGAGCAGTTCTTC
NA	TRBV21-1	TRBJ2-1	NA	CASSKSGGDYNEQFF	TGTGCCAGCAGCAAATCTGGCGGCGACTACAATGAGCAGTTCTTC
NA	TRBV6-2/TRBV6-3	TRBJ1-6	TRBD1	CASSSTGQGNSPLHF	TGTGCCAGCAGTTCCACGGGACAGGGTAATTCACCCCTCCACTTT
NA	TRBV18	TRBJ2-7	TRBD1	CASSTGTGTYEQYF	TGTGCCAGCTCAACCGGGACAGGGACCTACGAGCAGTACTTC
NA	TRBV5-1	TRBJ2-7	TRBD1	CASSLEGQGANEQYF	TGCGCCAGCAGCTTGGAAGGACAGGGGGCCAACGAGCAGTACTTC
NA	TRBV18	TRBJ1-5	NA	CASSPFRGNQPQHF	TGTGCCAGCTCGCCTTTCAGGGGAAATCAGCCCCAGCATTTT
NA	TRBV2	TRBJ2-5	NA	CASNRGLGETQYF	TGTGCCAGCAATCGCGGGCTAGGAGAGACCCAGTACTTC
NA	TRBV18	TRBJ2-1	NA	CASSGRIDTNEQFF	TGTGCCAGCTCAGGGAGAATAGATACAAATGAGCAGTTCTTC
NA	TRBV29-1	TRBJ1-1	TRBD1	CSVEQGGQTMNTEAFF	TGCAGCGTTGAACAGGGGGGACAGACGATGAACACTGAAGCTTTCTTT
NA	TRBV20-1	TRBJ2-1	NA	CSARSPYQFF	TGCAGTGCTAGATCACCCTATCAGTTCTTC
NA	TRBV9	TRBJ2-5	NA	CASSPGDFEQTQYF	TGTGCCAGCAGCCCTGGGGACTTTGAGCAGACCCAGTACTTC
once	TRBV12-3/TRBV12-4	TRBJ2-7	NA	CASRYYEDEQYF	TGTGCCAGCAGGTATTACGAGGACGAGCAGTACTTC
NA	TRBV29-1	TRBJ1-5	NA	CSVRTGSNQPQHF	TGCAGCGTGAGAACAGGGAGCAATCAGCCCCAGCATTTT
NA	TRBV28	TRBJ1-1	TRBD1	CASSSPGTGARTEAFF	TGTGCCAGCAGTTCACCCGGGACAGGGGCGAGGACTGAAGCTTTCTTT
NA	TRBV5-4	TRBJ1-3	NA	CASSLRDSGNTIYF	TGTGCCAGCAGCTTACGAGACTCTGGAAACACCATATATTTT
NA	TRBV4-1	TRBJ1-4	NA	CASSQDSSNEKLFF	TGCGCCAGCAGCCAAGATTCCAGTAATGAAAAACTGTTTTTT
NA	TRBV25-1	TRBJ2-1	TRBD2	CASSELAGGLVSYNEQFF	TGTGCCAGCAGCGAACTAGCGGGAGGATTGGTGTCCTACAATGAGCAGTTCTTC
once	TRBV27	TRBJ2-2	TRBD1	CASSPKGTGGRFHPTGELFF	TGTGCCAGCAGTCCCAAGGGGACAGGGGGCCGGTTTCACCCCACCGGGGAGCTGTTTTTT
NA	TRBV7-8	TRBJ2-7	NA	CASSLTPGYEQYF	TGTGCCAGCAGCTTAACCCCCGGGTACGAGCAGTACTTC
NA	TRBV6-5	TRBJ2-1	TRBD2	CASSPEAPSGGAGFF	TGTGCCAGCAGCCCAGAAGCTCCTAGCGGGGGGGCGGGGTTCTTC
NA	TRBV29-1	TRBJ1-2	NA	CSVLRALGYGYTF	TGCAGCGTCCTCAGGGCTCTCGGCTATGGCTACACCTTC
NA	TRBV19	TRBJ2-7	TRBD1	CASRISRPGGSYEQYF	TGTGCCAGTAGGATATCCCGCCCAGGGGGAAGCTACGAGCAGTACTTC